What follows are 31 T cell receptor beta chains derived from one specimen sequenced in a study of identical twins. TCRdb redid the calling of the 5' RACE reads with MiXCR, one entry per CDR3 protein. The sample includes roughly 490,000 distinct CDR3 sequences, approximately 15% seen only once; the top ten take approximately 0.98%. These data were likewise used in another study, on yellow fever vaccine responses in identical twins.

The sequenced sample was CD4+ T cells sorted from blood. The source of these receptors is a woman aged 18-29 years in good health.

The chain is built from TRBV2 and TRBJ1-2; 7 bases map to TRBD1. The trim removed 6 bases at V and 7 bases at J, leaving 11 bases unmatched. The CDR3 covers 14 residues. Germline V CDR1 and CDR2: SNHLY, FYNNEI. The CDR3 loop is CASSLDRASGGYTF. The CDR3 coding sequence is TGTGCCAGCAGCCTAGACAGGGCCAGTGGTGGCTACACCTTC.

This clonotype was counted a few times. This chain connects TRBV7-2 to TRBJ1-6, with D unclear. The V gene's germline CDR1 is SGHTA and CDR2 FQGNSA. This CDR3 spans 15 amino acids. Trimming took 1 base from V and 10 from J, leaving 14 bases between them. In nucleotides, the CDR3 is TGTGCCAGCAGCTTAGACACTCAGAGAAACTCACCCCTCCACTTT. Residues: CASSLDTQRNSPLHF.

This clonotype was seen a handful of times. The V call is TRBV4-3, the J call TRBJ2-5; D possibly corresponds to TRBD1 (5 bases). The CDR3 covers 15 residues. Germline V CDR1 and CDR2: LGHNA, YSLEER. Trimming took off 2 bases at V and 5 bases at J, with 15 bases between the two ends. As DNA, the CDR3 is TGCGCCAGCAGCCAATCTTTGACAGAAGCCGAGACCCAGTACTTC. Residues: CASSQSLTEAETQYF.

This clonotype was seen more than once but under ten times. The J gene is TRBJ2-5, the V gene TRBV28, with D possibly being TRBD2 (6 bases). With 3 bases removed from V and 1 base from J, the gap between germline ends came to 15 bases. The CDR3 extends over 16 amino acids. CDR1 is MDHEN, CDR2 SYDVKM, per germline. CDR3 in amino acids: CASSFLEGFFQETQYF. The CDR3 nucleotides read TGTGCCAGCAGTTTTTTGGAGGGTTTCTTCCAAGAGACCCAGTACTTC. Drawing the rest from reference TRBV28 and TRBJ2-5, the complete variable domain is DVKVTQSSRYLVKRTGEKVFLECVQDMDHENMFWYRQDPGLGLRLIYFSYDVKMKEKGDIPEGYSVSREKKERFSLILESASTNQTSMYLCASSFLEGFFQETQYFGPGTRLLVL.

The chain couples TRBV3-1 to TRBJ1-2, with D possibly matching TRBD1 (5 bases). CDR1 and CDR2 from the germline V gene are LGHDT and YNNKEL (reference sequence). The CDR3 extends over 15 amino acids. V lost 4 bases and J 4 bases, leaving 16 bases between the germline ends. CDR3 in DNA: TGTGCCAGCAGCCCTATGAGACAGCTCCCCTATGGCTACACCTTC. Translated: CASSPMRQLPYGYTF.

V gene TRBV3-1 combines with J gene TRBJ2-3; 7 bases match TRBD2. The CDR3 runs 15 residues. Germline-derived CDR1 and CDR2 are LGHDT and YNNKEL (reference sequence). V was pared by 1 base and J by 4 bases, with 5 bases of the junction left unmatched. Here the CDR3 DNA reads TGTGCCAGCAGCCAAGGGGCAGGGAGGGCAGATACGCAGTATTTT. Protein product: CASSQGAGRADTQYF.

The chain recombines TRBV30 with TRBJ2-2; D tentatively fits TRBD1 or TRBD2 (5 bases each). CDR1 and CDR2 (germline): GTSNPN, SVGIG (reference sequence). The CDR3 has 14 amino acids. Trimming removed 4 bases at V and 6 bases at J, with 15 bases between. CDR3 loop: CAWNIQLGAGELFF. The CDR3 region has the DNA TGTGCCTGGAATATACAATTGGGGGCCGGGGAGCTGTTTTTT.

This rearrangement joins TRBV7-2 to TRBJ2-3; 9 nucleotides line up with TRBD1. Germline V gene data show CDR1 as SGHTA and CDR2 as FQGNSA. After removal of 5 bases from V and 6 bases from J, the junction contained 6 bases not matched to a gene. The CDR3 totals 14 residues. CDR3 nucleotides: TGTGCCAGCAGCCGGGACAGGGTCGGGGATACGCAGTATTTT. This gives the protein CASSRDRVGDTQYF.

Only a few counts were recorded for this clonotype. This chain uses TRBV25-1 with TRBJ2-2; no definite D call. In germline, CDR1 is MGHDK, CDR2 SYGVNS. Deletions cut 8 bases from V and 1 base from J, with 8 bases between. The CDR3 covers 13 residues. As DNA, the CDR3 is TGTGCCAGCCAGACCAGGAACACCGGGGAGCTGTTTTTT. Its protein is CASQTRNTGELFF.

This clonotype was counted only a few times. The gene calls are TRBV7-2 and TRBJ2-6, with D unresolved. The CDR3 contains 16 residues. The germline V gene encodes CDR1 SGHTA and CDR2 FQGNSA. Trimming took off 1 base at V and 0 bases at J, with 7 bases between the two ends. The CDR3 here is CASSLGRLSGANVLTF. Here the CDR3 DNA reads TGTGCCAGCAGCTTAGGACGGCTCTCTGGGGCCAACGTCCTGACTTTC.

This chain uses TRBV19 with TRBJ2-7; TRBD2 agrees at 8 bases. V was pared by 3 bases and J by 6 bases, with 4 bases of the junction left unmatched. The germline gives CDR1 LNHDA, CDR2 SQIVND (reference sequence). CDR3 length: 13 amino acids. The CDR3 DNA is TGTGCCAGTAGTATGAGACGGGAGGGCGAGCAGTACTTC. Its protein product is CASSMRREGEQYF.

This clonotype was detected a few times. This rearrangement joins TRBV18 to TRBJ2-5; TRBD1 matches 7 bases. Germline trimming cut 0 bases from V and 5 bases from J; bases unmatched to any gene: 6. Germline-derived CDR1 and CDR2 are KGHSH and LQKENI. The CDR3 contains 15 residues. In nucleotides, the CDR3 is TGTGCCAGCTCACCACCGGGACAGAGATGGGAGACCCAGTACTTC. Translation: CASSPPGQRWETQYF.

In its sample, this clonotype was seen a few times. This chain uses TRBV2 with TRBJ1-6; 11 nucleotides align to TRBD1. The junction had 7 bases not matched to a gene; V was cut back by 0 bases and J by 9 bases. From germline, CDR1 is SNHLY and CDR2 FYNNEI. The CDR3 sequence is 17 residues long. The CDR3 DNA is TGTGCCAGCAGTGAAGCGGGTCCGGACAGGGGGCTTTCACCCCTCCACTTT. It is translated as CASSEAGPDRGLSPLHF.

This clonotype appeared many times. This chain joins TRBV14 and TRBJ2-1, with TRBD1 matching over 9 bases. CDR3 size: 15 residues. Germline CDR1 SGHDN, CDR2 FVKESK. Unmatched junction bases numbered 12, after V lost 0 bases and J lost 15 bases. The CDR3 here is CASSQDSGDRVPRFF. As DNA, the CDR3 is TGTGCCAGCAGCCAAGATTCGGGGGACAGGGTCCCTCGGTTCTTC.

The V and J genes are TRBV4-3 and TRBJ2-1; TRBD2 agrees at 7 bases. Germline V gives CDR1 LGHNA, CDR2 YSLEER. The CDR3 totals 15 residues. The ends lost 0 bases at V and 9 bases at J; junction bases unmatched: 8. CDR3: CASSQDRGGFVEQFF. The DNA of the CDR3 is TGCGCCAGCAGCCAAGATCGCGGGGGTTTCGTTGAGCAGTTCTTC.

This clonotype was observed a handful of times. The V and J genes are TRBV12-3 or TRBV12-4 and TRBJ1-4, with TRBD1 as a possible D gene (5 bases). The CDR3 contains 14 residues. Deletions cut 7 bases from V and 7 bases from J, with 16 bases between. The CDR3 is CASTLGAWGEKLFF. CDR3 nucleotides: TGTGCCAGCACTCTAGGGGCTTGGGGTGAAAAACTGTTTTTT.

The chain employs TRBV20-1 and TRBJ2-1; 7 bases match TRBD2. The germline V gene has CDR1 DFQATT and CDR2 SNEGSKA (reference sequence). The CDR3 length is 10 residues. V lost 5 bases and J lost 10; bases outside the gene matches: 2. The CDR3 bases are TGCAGTGCTTCACTAGCGGAGCAGTTCTTC. This translates into CSASLAEQFF.

The chain employs TRBV25-1 and TRBJ2-4; D is unclear. Germline V gene lookup returns CDR1 MGHDK and CDR2 SYGVNS. The CDR3 loop spans 15 amino acids. The ends were cut back, 4 bases at V and 0 bases at J, with 10 bases in the middle. The chain's CDR3 is CASSVGGLAKNIQYF. CDR3 bases: TGTGCCAGCAGTGTCGGTGGGCTAGCCAAAAACATTCAGTACTTC.

This clonotype was detected only a few times. The chain recombines TRBV29-1 with TRBJ2-7; either TRBD1 or TRBD2 may fit D (5 bases each). Germline V lookup: CDR1 SQVTM, CDR2 ANQGSEA. V was trimmed by 8 bases and J by 0 bases, leaving 14 bases between them. The CDR3 covers 13 residues. The CDR3 bases are TGCAGCTTGAGGCAGGGACCCTCCTACGAGCAGTACTTC. Its translation is CSLRQGPSYEQYF.

This clonotype was observed a handful of times. The rearrangement links TRBV20-1 to TRBJ2-5, with TRBD2 as a possible D gene (5 bases). Per the germline V gene, CDR1 is DFQATT and CDR2 is SNEGSKA (reference sequence). Trimming took 0 bases from V and 6 from J, leaving 14 bases between them. This CDR3 is built from 14 residues. CDR3: CSARDLGVKKTQYF. The CDR3 DNA follows: TGCAGTGCTAGAGATCTCGGGGTTAAAAAGACCCAGTACTTC.

This clonotype was detected ten times or more. J is TRBJ2-5 and V is TRBV6-5, with a possible D match to TRBD1 (5 bases). The germline V gene has CDR1 MNHEY and CDR2 SVGAGI. The germline V and J ends were trimmed by 4 bases and 0 bases, with 9 bases remaining between them. The CDR3 totals 14 residues. The CDR3: CASSFLDNQETQYF. The CDR3 nucleotides are TGTGCCAGCAGTTTTCTGGACAACCAAGAGACCCAGTACTTC.

This clonotype was detected only a few times. J is TRBJ2-3 and V is TRBV6-5; 8 bases match TRBD2. Germline V lookup: CDR1 MNHEY, CDR2 SVGAGI. This CDR3 spans 17 amino acids. The J segment lost 1 base and the V segment lost 4 bases, leaving 10 bases of the junction unmatched. CDR3 loop: CASSFTGRVFGTDTQYF. The CDR3 DNA reads TGTGCCAGCAGTTTCACCGGGAGGGTATTCGGCACAGATACGCAGTATTTT.

This clonotype was detected many times. The chain is built from TRBV12-3 or TRBV12-4 and TRBJ2-3, with D unresolved. This CDR3 has 13 amino acids. V lost 2 bases and J 4 bases, leaving 7 bases between the germline ends. The CDR3 is CASSLRRPDTQYF. CDR3 bases: TGTGCCAGCAGTTTAAGGCGACCAGATACGCAGTATTTT.

Worth noting for this clonotype: Compared with germline, one end of the junction differs, possibly owing to a read error. The chain joins TRBV5-1 to TRBJ2-5; D not certain. The germline CDR1 and CDR2 sequences are SGHRS and YFSETQ. The CDR3 is 11 residues long. DNA for the CDR3: TGCGCCAGCATCTTGGCGGAGACCCAGTACTTC. Translating gives CASILAETQYF.

In its sample, this clonotype was seen many times. The chain links TRBV12-3 or TRBV12-4 to TRBJ2-5, with unresolved D. The CDR3 loop spans 10 amino acids. Trimming cost V 8 bases and J 3 bases, with 4 bases left between them. The DNA for the CDR3 is TGTGCCAGCGCCAAAGAGACCCAGTACTTC. This encodes CASAKETQYF.

This clonotype was picked up many times. The chain recombines TRBV7-9 with TRBJ1-1; 9 nucleotides line up with TRBD1. CDR1 and CDR2 (germline): SEHNR, FQNEAQ (reference sequence). V shed 2 bases and J 4 bases; nucleotides not matched to a gene: 8. The CDR3 consists of 16 residues. The CDR3 sequence is CASSLKGDRAGTEAFF. The CDR3 DNA reads as TGTGCCAGCAGCTTAAAGGGGGACAGGGCAGGCACTGAAGCTTTCTTT.

The chain combines TRBV27 with TRBJ2-7; the match to TRBD1 covers 7 bases. The ends lost 5 bases at V and 3 bases at J; junction bases unmatched: 7. CDR1 and CDR2 (germline): MNHEY, SMNVEV (reference sequence). The length of the CDR3 is 14 residues. This CDR3 is CASSPGQIIYEQYF. The CDR3 bases are TGTGCCAGCAGTCCGGGACAGATCATCTACGAGCAGTACTTC.

CDR3 in amino acids: CSVRYYNEQFF. The DNA of the CDR3 is TGCAGCGTTCGGTACTACAATGAGCAGTTCTTC. The V gene is TRBV29-1, the J gene TRBJ2-1; D gene ambiguous. The V end lost 5 bases, the J end lost 3 bases, and 5 bases lay between the germline ends. The germline V gene has CDR1 SQVTM and CDR2 ANQGSEA. The CDR3 covers 11 residues.

In its sample, this clonotype was seen a few times. The CDR3 spells CASSQDEAGLTDTQYF. CDR3 coding DNA: TGCGCCAGCAGCCAAGATGAGGCAGGGTTGACAGATACGCAGTATTTT. V and J are TRBV4-3 and TRBJ2-3, with D maybe TRBD1 (5 bases). CDR1 is LGHNA, CDR2 YSLEER, per germline. The CDR3 contains 16 residues. V was pared by 0 bases and J by 3 bases, with 13 bases between.

The V call is TRBV5-1, the J call TRBJ2-3; 9 bases fit TRBD2. Trimming took 3 bases from V and 2 from J; bases not matched to a gene: 1. Germline V gene sequence: CDR1 SGHRS, CDR2 YFSETQ. This CDR3 has 14 amino acids. The CDR3, as DNA: TGCGCCAGCAGCTCTAGCGGGATCACAGATACGCAGTATTTT. The encoded protein is CASSSSGITDTQYF.

This clonotype was seen a handful of times. V gene TRBV10-1 combines with J gene TRBJ2-3; 9 nucleotides match TRBD2. Germline V lookup: CDR1 WNHNN, CDR2 SYGVQD (reference sequence). The CDR3 is 18 residues long. V gave up 4 bases and J gave up 4 bases; unmatched junction bases: 15. Written as DNA, the CDR3 is TGCGCCAGCAGTGGTCTGGTTAGCGGGAGATCGGGCGCAGATACGCAGTATTTT. Residues: CASSGLVSGRSGADTQYF.